What follows are 8 T cell receptor beta chains derived from one specimen sequenced in a study of shared clonotypes between healthy human individuals. Repertoires were generated with immunoSEQ multiplex PCR, while TCRdb's copy carries only in-frame clones and drops some. The table lists roughly 1,500,000 clones, approximately 98.5% of them singletons, with about 0.4% in the top ten. The source material was naive CD4+ T cells sorted from blood. The subset denotes: CD45RA+ positively selected. The receptor set was obtained from a man under 40 in good health.

In DNA form, the CDR3 reads TGTGCCAGCGGCAAGCCCCTAACCCAGTACTTC. This codes for CASGKPLTQYF. V usage is TRBV6-5 and J usage is TRBJ2-5; D remains ambiguous. Germline-derived CDR1 and CDR2 are MNHEY and SVGAGI. Trimming removed 8 bases from V and 8 bases from J, with 12 bases in between. CDR3 length equals 11 residues.

About this clone: The same CDR3 also results from other DNA sequences found in this sample. CDR3 protein: CASSPPDSYEQYF. The CDR3 DNA reads as TGTGCCAGCTCACCACCGGACTCCTACGAGCAGTACTTC. The chain recombines TRBV18 with TRBJ2-7; D gene unclear. The CDR3 is 13 amino acids. Germline lookup yields CDR1 KGHSH and CDR2 LQKENI. V lost 0 bases to trimming and J lost 0 bases, with 3 bases between them.

The chain has TRBV4-3 and TRBJ2-7; possible D gene TRBD2, 5 bases. Germline V CDR1 and CDR2: LGHNA, YSLEER. V lost 4 bases, J lost 0 bases, and 10 bases lay in between. CDR3 length: 14 amino acids. The CDR3: CASSRGLSSYEQYF. The CDR3 DNA reads as TGCGCCAGCAGCCGAGGACTGAGCTCCTACGAGCAGTACTTC.

The genes are TRBV5-1 and TRBJ2-3; 12 bases are shared with TRBD2. Trimming removed 2 bases from V and 2 bases from J; junction bases left unmatched: 6. The germline gives CDR1 SGHRS, CDR2 YFSETQ. The CDR3 loop spans 17 amino acids. In DNA form, the CDR3 reads TGCGCCAGCAGCTTAGATGGACTAGCGGGGAACACAGATACGCAGTATTTT. Translating gives CASSLDGLAGNTDTQYF. Filled out from reference TRBV5-1 and TRBJ2-3, the complete variable domain reads KAGVTQTPRYLIKTRGQQVTLSCSPISGHRSVSWYQQTPGQGLQFLFEYFSETQRNKGNFPGRFSGRQFSNSRSEMNVSTLELGDSALYLCASSLDGLAGNTDTQYFGPGTRLTVL.

This chain links TRBV4-1 with TRBJ2-7; possibly TRBD1 for D (6 bases). The V end lost 4 bases, the J end lost 0 bases, and 13 bases lay between the germline ends. The CDR3 contains 15 residues. Germline lookup yields CDR1 MGHRA and CDR2 YSYEKL. The CDR3 sequence is CASSPPGTYSYEQYF. Written as DNA, the CDR3 is TGCGCCAGCAGCCCCCCCGGGACATACTCCTACGAGCAGTACTTC.

This chain links TRBV15 with TRBJ2-7; 10 bases align to TRBD2. The CDR3 is 21 amino acids. The ends lost 2 bases at V and 4 bases at J; junction bases unmatched: 23. Looked up from germline, CDR1 is LNHNV and CDR2 is YYDKDF (reference sequence). The CDR3: CATSRSPGHAWTSGGGYEQYF. The CDR3 nucleotides are TGTGCCACCAGCAGAAGCCCCGGACACGCCTGGACTAGCGGTGGCGGGTACGAGCAGTACTTC.

The chain carries TRBV7-2 and TRBJ2-5, with TRBD2 identical over 7 bases. In germline, CDR1 is SGHTA, CDR2 FQGNSA. This CDR3 comprises 17 residues. Unmatched junction bases numbered 9, after V lost 2 bases and J lost 0 bases. CDR3 residues: CASSLMPPAGNQETQYF. The CDR3 DNA is TGTGCCAGCAGCTTAATGCCTCCAGCGGGGAACCAAGAGACCCAGTACTTC.

The V and J genes are TRBV2 and TRBJ2-3; TRBD2 matches 11 bases. Germline CDR1 and CDR2: SNHLY and FYNNEI. The CDR3 has 17 residues. V was pared by 6 bases and J by 4 bases, with 12 bases of the junction left unmatched. The CDR3 sequence: CASRVPSSGRRADTQYF. In nucleotides, the CDR3 is TGTGCCAGCAGAGTCCCCTCTAGCGGGAGGCGGGCAGATACGCAGTATTTT.